This T cell receptor beta chain originates from a study of naive and memory T cell subsets. An oligonucleotide containing a UMI was ligated to the 3' end of TCR cDNA. Reverse transcription used DNase-treated unsorted total RNA, aiming for roughly 1 to 1,100 ng. After removal of 2 bases from V and 2 bases from J, the junction contained 5 bases not matched to a gene. Germline V gives CDR1 MNHEY, CDR2 SMNVEV (reference sequence). The CDR3 contains 15 residues. The SP2 primer and nested alpha and beta constant region primers amplified ligated cDNA in four rounds. Alpha and beta constant region primers primed reverse transcription for blood and skin samples. One entry per CDR3 protein, called by TCRdb with MiXCR from the 5' RACE reads. The data contain about 48,000 distinct CDR3 sequences, approximately 4.5% of them singletons. There are many counts of this clonotype.

The sequence was collected from a female donor in good health. This rearrangement joins TRBV27 to TRBJ2-7; 8 bases are shared with TRBD2. CDR3 nucleotides: TGTGCCAGCAGTTTAACGGGAGGGGGGGCCTACGAGCAGTACTTC. As protein: CASSLTGGGAYEQYF.